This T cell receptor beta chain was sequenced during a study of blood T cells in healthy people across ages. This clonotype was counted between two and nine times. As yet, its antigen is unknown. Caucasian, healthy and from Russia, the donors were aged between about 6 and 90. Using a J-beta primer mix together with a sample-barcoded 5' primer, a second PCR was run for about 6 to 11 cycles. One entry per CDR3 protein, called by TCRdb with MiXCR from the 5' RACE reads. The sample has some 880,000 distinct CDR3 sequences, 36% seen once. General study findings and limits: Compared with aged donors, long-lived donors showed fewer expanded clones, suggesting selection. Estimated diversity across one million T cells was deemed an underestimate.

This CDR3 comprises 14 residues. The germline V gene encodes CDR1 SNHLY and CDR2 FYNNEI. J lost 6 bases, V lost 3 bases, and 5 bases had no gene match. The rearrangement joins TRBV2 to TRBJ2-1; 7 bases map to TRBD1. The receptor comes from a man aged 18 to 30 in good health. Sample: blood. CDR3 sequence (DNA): TGTGCCAGCAGTGACCGGACAGGCCCCAATGAGCAGTTCTTC. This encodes CASSDRTGPNEQFF.